The T cell receptor beta chain described here comes from a study of T-cell memory formation after mild COVID-19. TCRdb processed the 5' RACE reads anew with MiXCR; each CDR3 protein has one entry. The data show around 150,000 distinct CDR3 sequences, roughly 10% seen once. The CDR3 has 14 amino acids. V was trimmed by 0 bases and J by 4 bases, leaving 7 bases between them. CDR1 is LGHDT, CDR2 YNNKEL, per germline (reference sequence). This TCR was sampled from a man between 18 and 35 years old who had mild COVID-19 (a few samples of this study predate the infection). Cell type and time point are not known. The rearrangement uses TRBV3-1 and TRBJ2-1; D might be TRBD1 (5 bases). Sequenced input: PBMCs or a T cell subset sorted from them (not recorded which). The CDR3 nucleotides are TGTGCCAGCAGCCAAGATTACAGGTACAATGAGCAGTTCTTC. Protein product: CASSQDYRYNEQFF.